This T cell receptor (beta chain) was identified in a study of Ad26.COV2.S vaccination and SARS-CoV-2 variants. On the study more broadly: Donor joined the COV1001 Ad26.COV2.S trial arm. Each vaccinee took Ad26.COV2.S intramuscularly, once or twice 56 days apart. General observations from the study: CD8+ and CD4+ T cells specific for spike reportedly responded with substantial breadth after vaccination. The TCR breadth and depth analyses may have produced an underestimate of total T cell responses.

J lost 5 bases, V lost 5 bases, and 12 bases had no gene match. This CDR3 is 16 amino acids long. Germline V CDR1 and CDR2: PRHDT, FYEKMQ (reference sequence). Comment on this clone: Its specificity is unknown.

Treatment indicated: around 19 received Ad26.COV2.S at low or high dose, single or two shots; several received placebo; per-sample allocation not given. Specimens were obtained on day 63 following the first vaccine or placebo injection. Some clones are missing from TCRdb's copy, which holds only in-frame ones; the method was immunoSEQ multiplex PCR. The data hold around 300,000 clones, with 80% to 90% observed a single time. The specimen comprised peripheral blood, sampled in a trial of Ad26.COV2.S vaccine versus placebo. This chain joins TRBV13 and TRBJ2-1; 7 positions agree with TRBD1. The clonotype comes from a person between 18 and 65 years old who received the Ad26.COV2.S COVID-19 vaccine or a placebo. In DNA, the CDR3 is TGTGCCAGCAGCGCACAGAGGGGGACAGACCACAATGAGCAGTTCTTC. Protein sequence: CASSAQRGTDHNEQFF.